The clone carrying this T cell receptor beta chain was observed once. What it binds is unknown. The trim removed 0 bases at V and 7 bases at J, leaving 6 bases unmatched. From germline, CDR1 is MNHNY and CDR2 SVGAGI (reference sequence). The CDR3 runs 16 residues. At the survey level, the v3.0 immunoSEQ assay was run. The data were produced by immunoSEQ multiplex PCR, yet TCRdb's version contains in-frame clones alone and is incomplete. Altogether 7,100 or so clones are present, roughly 84% being singletons, with the ten largest covering 20% to 25%. The data belong to a study of long-term antiretroviral therapy in people with HIV. Post-ART PBMC samples numbered at least two per donor, and pre-ART ones at least one. In the United States, treatment was given to all participants with HIV. Findings and limits, study-wide: Repertoires looked antigen-experienced, with only a slight naive shift after ART. Relative to transplant donor controls, diversity remained lower despite increasing after ART.

This sequence was found in a man aged 40-49 years with HIV. The source was unsorted PBMCs, collected 1.1 years after starting antiretroviral therapy. V gene TRBV6-6 combines with J gene TRBJ1-6, with 7 bases matching TRBD1. The DNA for the CDR3 is TGTGCCAGCAGTTACTCGACGGGACAGCGAAATTCACCCCTCCACTTT. This sequence encodes CASSYSTGQRNSPLHF.